One sample yielded the 4 T cell receptor beta chains listed below, sequenced in a study of blood T cells in healthy people across ages. For the second PCR, which ran for 7 to 11 cycles, a sample-barcoded 5' primer and a J-beta primer mix were used. TCRdb recomputed calls from the 5' RACE reads with MiXCR, one row per CDR3 protein. The sample contains some 700,000 distinct CDR3 sequences, approximately 43% of which appear only once. Sequencing used blood. These receptors came from a woman aged 55-70 years in good health.

This sequence joins TRBV6-5 and TRBJ2-5, with D hard to call. Judging by the DNA end, TRBJ2-7 fits better; the J call may be wrong. The CDR3 length is 13 residues. Per germline, CDR1 MNHEY and CDR2 SVGAGI. This chain's CDR3 is CASRVPGLYEQYF. CDR3 DNA sequence: TGTGCCAGCAGGGTCCCAGGTCTCTACGAGCAGTACTTC.

CDR3 bases: TGTGCCTGGAGTCTCCAGCAGGATGAGCAGTTCTTC. This encodes CAWSLQQDEQFF. V gene TRBV30 combines with J gene TRBJ2-1, with D uncertain. V lost 2 bases and J 8 bases, leaving 10 bases between the germline ends. The CDR3 loop spans 12 amino acids. Germline values: CDR1 GTSNPN, CDR2 SVGIG (reference sequence).

This clonotype was picked up a small number of times. The chain links TRBV18 to TRBJ2-1; 8 bases fit TRBD1. The length of the CDR3 is 18 residues. CDR1 KGHSH and CDR2 LQKENI come from the germline V gene. V lost 2 bases and J lost 2; bases outside the gene matches: 11. CDR3 sequence (DNA): TGTGCCAGCTCACCAGATTCCGGAGCACAGGGGGCCTACAATGAGCAGTTCTTC. As protein: CASSPDSGAQGAYNEQFF. The full variable domain, with the rest looked up from reference TRBV18 and TRBJ2-1, is NAGVMQNPRHLVRRRGQEARLRCSPMKGHSHVYWYRQLPEEGLKFMVYLQKENIIDESGMPKERFSAEFPKEGPSILRIQQVVRGDSAAYFCASSPDSGAQGAYNEQFFGPGTRLTVL.

The chain couples TRBV21-1 to TRBJ1-5. TRBV21-1 is a documented pseudogene. The CDR3 has 14 amino acids. CDR3 sequence reads: CASSKLAHNQPQHF. CDR3 bases: TGTGCCAGCAGCAAATTGGCTCACAATCAGCCCCAGCATTTT.